One sample yielded the 5 T cell receptor beta chains listed below, sequenced in a study of OX40 agonist ivuxolimab in advanced cancers. Data came from immunoSEQ multiplex PCR; TCRdb stores just in-frame clones and leaves some out. The sample has about 25,000 clones, 70% to 90% seen once. The sequences come from CD4+ or CD8+ T cells sorted from blood, collected in a trial of the OX40 agonist ivuxolimab. These receptors came from an adult with an advanced solid tumor such as melanoma, head and neck, liver or kidney cancer.

The CDR3 protein is CASSPGLAGAYEQYF. CDR3 sequence (DNA): TGTGCCAGCAGCCCCGGACTAGCGGGGGCCTACGAGCAGTACTTC. V usage is TRBV14 and J usage is TRBJ2-7; 13 positions match TRBD2. The CDR3 is 15 residues long. Per germline, CDR1 SGHDN and CDR2 FVKESK. J was trimmed by 2 bases and V by 4 bases; bases with no gene match: 2.

This clone was observed a single time. The CDR3 region is CASSTHGGVNTEAFF. The CDR3 nucleotides read TGTGCCAGCAGCACCCACGGGGGGGTGAACACTGAAGCTTTCTTT. This sequence joins TRBV7-3 and TRBJ1-1, with D perhaps TRBD1 (5 bases). Trimming pared 5 bases from V and 0 bases from J, leaving 13 bases between. The germline V gene has CDR1 SGHTA and CDR2 FQGTGA. This CDR3 spans 15 amino acids.

This clone was counted between two and nine times. The chain employs TRBV7-9 and TRBJ1-5; no reliable D call. V lost 5 bases to trimming and J lost 5 bases, with 13 bases between them. CDR1 and CDR2 from the germline V gene are SEHNR and FQNEAQ (reference sequence). This CDR3 is 14 amino acids long. The CDR3 sequence: CASSGQETHQPQHF. The DNA of the CDR3 is TGTGCCAGCAGCGGGCAGGAGACCCATCAGCCCCAGCATTTT.

The chain carries TRBV19 and TRBJ2-2, with a possible D match to TRBD2 (5 bases). V was pared by 0 bases and J by 2 bases, with 7 bases between. Germline V CDR1 and CDR2: LNHDA, SQIVND (reference sequence). The CDR3 runs 15 residues. The CDR3 nucleotides are TGTGCCAGTAGTATAGATGACTACAACACCGGGGAGCTGTTTTTT. This translates into CASSIDDYNTGELFF.

The rearrangement links TRBV4-1 to TRBJ2-7; D perhaps matches TRBD1 (5 bases). The CDR3 is 15 residues long. V gave up 0 bases and J gave up 1 base, with 10 bases separating them. CDR1 MGHRA and CDR2 YSYEKL come from the germline V gene. CDR3 sequence reads: CASSQEAPGSYEQYF. The CDR3 DNA follows: TGCGCCAGCAGCCAAGAGGCCCCAGGGTCCTACGAGCAGTACTTC.